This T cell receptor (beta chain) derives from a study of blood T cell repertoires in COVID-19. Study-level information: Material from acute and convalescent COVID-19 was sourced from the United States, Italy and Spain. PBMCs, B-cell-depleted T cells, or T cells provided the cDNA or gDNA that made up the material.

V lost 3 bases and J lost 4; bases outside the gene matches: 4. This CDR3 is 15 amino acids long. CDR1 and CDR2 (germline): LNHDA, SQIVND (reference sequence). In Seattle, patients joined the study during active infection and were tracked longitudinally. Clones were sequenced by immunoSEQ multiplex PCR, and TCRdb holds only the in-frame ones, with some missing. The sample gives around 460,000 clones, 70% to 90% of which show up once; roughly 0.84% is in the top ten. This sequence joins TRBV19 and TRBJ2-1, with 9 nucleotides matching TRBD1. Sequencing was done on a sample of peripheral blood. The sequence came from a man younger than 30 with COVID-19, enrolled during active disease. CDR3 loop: CASSITGGGYNEQFF. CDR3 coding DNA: TGTGCCAGTAGTATCACAGGGGGCGGGTACAATGAGCAGTTCTTC.